These 9 T cell receptor beta chains were sequenced from one sample in a study of regulatory T cells in long-lasting Graves disease. Regarding time point: newly diagnosed GD, antithyroid drugs for less than 3 months. Researchers made the TCR library from RNA that was extracted from PBMCs. Researchers made TCR beta libraries by using iRepertoire HTBI primers and running Arm-PCR on CDR3 regions. TCRdb analysed the multiplex PCR reads with MiXCR anew, one entry per CDR3 protein. The table records around 460,000 distinct CDR3 sequences, 14% of them present only once. This sample also appeared in a second study, on T cells in Graves' hyperthyroidism and ophthalmopathy.

The material was peripheral blood mononuclear cells (PBMCs), obtained at new diagnosis, from a patient treated with antithyroid drugs. The receptor source for this set is a woman in her 50s with Graves disease.

This clonotype showed up just a few times. The chain combines TRBV5-6 with TRBJ2-5, with no clear D. The CDR3 is 14 residues long. In germline, CDR1 is SGHDT, CDR2 YYEEEE. V was cut by 4 bases and J by 5 bases, with 15 bases left in between. For the CDR3, the DNA is TGTGCCAGCAGCCGGTGGCGGCCCCCGGAGACCCAGTACTTC. Translating it yields CASSRWRPPETQYF.

In its sample, this clonotype was seen many times. The chain combines TRBV6-1 with TRBJ2-3; 14 nucleotides agree with TRBD2. CDR1 MNHNS and CDR2 SASEGT come from the germline V gene. V shed 6 bases, J shed 3 bases, and the junction held 17 bases outside the gene matches. This CDR3 is built from 20 residues. The CDR3 coding sequence is TGTGCCAGCAGGAACAAGCATGGACTAGCGGGAGGAAAAGGGACAGATACGCAGTATTTT. Translated: CASRNKHGLAGGKGTDTQYF.

This clonotype showed up just a few times. The chain uses TRBV9 and TRBJ1-5, with 8 nucleotides matching TRBD1. CDR3 length equals 15 residues. V was clipped by 0 bases and J by 8 bases; unmatched bases: 7. Germline lookup yields CDR1 SGDLS and CDR2 YYNGEE. The CDR3 DNA sequence: TGTGCCAGCAGCGTAGGGGGACAGGCGGGGGAGCCCCAGCATTTT. Its translation: CASSVGGQAGEPQHF.

Only a few counts were recorded for this clonotype. V gene TRBV2 combines with J gene TRBJ2-3, with 15 bases lining up with TRBD2. TRBJ2-1 explains the end of the DNA better; the J call may be wrong. The germline V gene has CDR1 SNHLY and CDR2 FYNNEI. The CDR3 is 15 amino acids. For the CDR3, the DNA is TGTGCCAGCAGTGTGAGGACTAGCGGGAGGGCGGAGCAGTTCTTC. Translated: CASSVRTSGRAEQFF.

This clonotype came up many times. This rearrangement joins TRBV20-1 to TRBJ2-1; D is possibly TRBD1 or TRBD2 (5 bases each). CDR3 length: 14 amino acids. Germline V CDR1 and CDR2: DFQATT, SNEGSKA (reference sequence). The V gene lost 7 bases and the J gene lost 0 bases, with 13 bases spanning the gap. DNA of the CDR3: TGCAGTGGAAAGGGGAGTCGCTCCTACAATGAGCAGTTCTTC. Its translation is CSGKGSRSYNEQFF.

This clonotype was recorded at least ten times. The J gene is TRBJ1-5, the V gene TRBV2; D remains unclear. V lost 4 bases and J lost 3, with 4 bases in between. The CDR3 consists of 12 residues. Germline CDR1 reads SNHLY; CDR2 reads FYNNEI. DNA for the CDR3: TGTGCCAGCAGTGTGGACAATCAGCCCCAGCATTTT. This encodes CASSVDNQPQHF.

The sample holds many counts of this clonotype. The J gene is TRBJ1-1, the V gene TRBV28; D not certain. The CDR3 runs to 15 residues. Germline V gene sequence: CDR1 MDHEN, CDR2 SYDVKM. Trimming removed 4 bases from V and 1 base from J, with 13 bases in between. The CDR3 DNA sequence: TGTGCCAGCAGTTCGGGCGGGGAAGGGAACACTGAAGCTTTCTTT. Translating it yields CASSSGGEGNTEAFF.

This clonotype turned up a few times. The gene calls are TRBV4-1 and TRBJ2-3; 12 nucleotides align to TRBD2. After removal of 5 bases from V and 6 bases from J, the junction contained 12 bases not matched to a gene. The CDR3 consists of 17 residues. Germline V gives CDR1 MGHRA, CDR2 YSYEKL. The CDR3 DNA reads as TGCGCCAGCAGCTCATTCCTAGCGGGAGGGTTTGAGGATACGCAGTATTTT. This gives the protein CASSSFLAGGFEDTQYF.

The sample holds many counts of this clonotype. The rearrangement joins TRBV27 to TRBJ1-1, with TRBD1 as a possible D gene (5 bases). V lost 4 bases, J lost 1 base, and 10 bases lay in between. The CDR3 runs to 14 residues. Germline CDR1 is MNHEY and CDR2 is SMNVEV (reference sequence). Here the CDR3 DNA reads TGTGCCAGCAGTTCCCCGGGACGGAACACTGAAGCTTTCTTT. Translating gives CASSSPGRNTEAFF.